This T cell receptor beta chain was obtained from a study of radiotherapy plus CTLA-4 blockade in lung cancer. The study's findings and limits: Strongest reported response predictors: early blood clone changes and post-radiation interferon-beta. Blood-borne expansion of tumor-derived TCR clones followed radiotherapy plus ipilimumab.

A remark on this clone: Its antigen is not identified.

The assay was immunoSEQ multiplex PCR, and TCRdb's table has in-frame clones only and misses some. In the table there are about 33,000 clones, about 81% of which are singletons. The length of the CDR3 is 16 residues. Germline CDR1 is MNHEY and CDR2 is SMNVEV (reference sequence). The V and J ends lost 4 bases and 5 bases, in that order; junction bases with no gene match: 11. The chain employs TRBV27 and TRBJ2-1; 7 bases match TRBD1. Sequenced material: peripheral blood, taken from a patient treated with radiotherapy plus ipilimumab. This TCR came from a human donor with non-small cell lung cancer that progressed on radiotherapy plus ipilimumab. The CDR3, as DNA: TGTGCCAGCAGTTCAACCGTAGACAGGGCCAACAATGAGCAGTTCTTC. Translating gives CASSSTVDRANNEQFF.